This TCR beta chain was recorded in a study of blood T cell repertoires in COVID-19. Overall study context: The United States, Italy and Spain supplied acute and convalescent COVID-19 samples. PBMCs, B-cell-depleted T cells, or T cells provided the cDNA or gDNA that made up the material.

Enrolled through a virtual design, the participants were between 18 and 89 years of age and came from about two dozen US areas. Cohort placement rested on clinical history that participants reported themselves. V shed 3 bases and J shed 1 base, with 15 bases lying between them. The CDR3 is 17 residues long. Germline V CDR1 and CDR2: LGHDT, YNNKEL (reference sequence). This clone occurred a few times. Measured with immunoSEQ multiplex PCR; TCRdb has only the in-frame clones, and not every one. The table has roughly 180,000 clones, over 70% seen once. The chain has TRBV3-1 (or the pseudogene TRBV3-2) and TRBJ2-2; D is uncertain. This receptor was taken from a woman aged 55 to 70 who had recovered from COVID-19. The sequencing sample was made of PBMCs or T cells enriched from blood (not recorded which). DNA for the CDR3: TGTGCCAGCAGCCATTTTTATGCAGGTGTGAACACCGGGGAGCTGTTTTTT. It yields the protein CASSHFYAGVNTGELFF.